Presented here are 12 T cell receptor beta chains from one specimen sequenced in a study of blood T cell repertoires in COVID-19. Data came from immunoSEQ multiplex PCR; TCRdb stores just in-frame clones and leaves some out. The profile shows approximately 110,000 clones, 90% of them singletons. The specimen was peripheral blood. The receptors were gathered from a woman between 50 and 59 years old with acute or convalescent COVID-19.

The J gene is TRBJ1-1, the V gene TRBV28; possibly TRBD1 for D (6 bases). Germline CDR1 and CDR2: MDHEN and SYDVKM. The CDR3 has 12 residues. V lost 6 bases and J 4 bases, leaving 9 bases between the germline ends. CDR3 bases: TGTGCCAGCAGGTGGGGGCCCACTGAAGCTTTCTTT. As protein: CASRWGPTEAFF.

This chain links TRBV19 with TRBJ1-1; D is ambiguous. The CDR3 has 14 amino acids. V dropped 4 bases and J dropped 1 base, with 10 bases sitting between them. The V gene's germline CDR1 is LNHDA and CDR2 SQIVND (reference sequence). CDR3: CASSKSPRNTEAFF. CDR3 sequence (DNA): TGTGCCAGTAGTAAGTCTCCGAGGAACACTGAAGCTTTCTTT.

The rearrangement joins TRBV20-1 to TRBJ2-3, with D unclear. The CDR3 has 10 residues. Germline values: CDR1 DFQATT, CDR2 SNEGSKA (reference sequence). V was trimmed by 7 bases and J by 6 bases, leaving 8 bases between them. The CDR3 loop is CSGREDTQYF. In DNA, the CDR3 is TGCAGTGGCCGAGAGGATACGCAGTATTTT.

The CDR3 reads CASSFLLSSYNEQFF. In nucleotides, the CDR3 is TGTGCCAGCAGTTTTCTCCTTAGCTCCTACAATGAGCAGTTCTTC. The chain couples TRBV28 to TRBJ2-1, with D hard to call. Germline CDR1 and CDR2: MDHEN and SYDVKM. Trimming removed 3 bases at V and 0 bases at J, with 9 bases between. This CDR3 has 15 amino acids.

The chain recombines TRBV30 with TRBJ2-1; 8 nucleotides match TRBD2. CDR1 and CDR2 from the germline V gene are GTSNPN and SVGIG (reference sequence). J gave up 4 bases and V 6 bases, and 8 bases lay outside the gene matches. The CDR3 spans 14 residues. In DNA form, the CDR3 reads TGTGCCTGCACCGGGGGGGGGTTTTACAATGAGCAGTTCTTC. This codes for CACTGGGFYNEQFF.

The chain has TRBV27 and TRBJ1-3; 7 nucleotides agree with TRBD1. The CDR3 consists of 13 residues. Looked up from germline, CDR1 is MNHEY and CDR2 is SMNVEV (reference sequence). Losses at the gene ends were 10 bases for V and 5 bases for J; bases not matched to a gene: 8. This CDR3 reads CAIARTGRNTIYF. CDR3 in DNA: TGTGCCATCGCGAGGACAGGAAGAAACACCATATATTTT.

V usage is TRBV24-1 and J usage is TRBJ2-1; D is unresolved. The CDR3 is 17 residues long. Trimming cost V 2 bases and J 0 bases, with 13 bases left between them. The germline CDR1 and CDR2 sequences are KGHDR and SFDVKD. CDR3 coding DNA: TGTGCCACCAGTGATTCAGGCGTGACCAGCTCCTACAATGAGCAGTTCTTC. It encodes CATSDSGVTSSYNEQFF.

CDR3 region: CASTQEGRAFF. The CDR3 DNA reads as TGTGCCAGCACCCAGGAGGGAAGAGCTTTCTTT. V gene TRBV6-5 combines with J gene TRBJ1-1; no clear D. The CDR3 runs to 11 residues. V was clipped by 7 bases and J by 10 bases, with 13 bases between them. The germline CDR1 and CDR2 sequences are MNHEY and SVGAGI.

V usage is TRBV20-1 and J usage is TRBJ1-1, with D tentatively TRBD1 (5 bases). Germline-derived CDR1 and CDR2 are DFQATT and SNEGSKA (reference sequence). The CDR3 has 11 amino acids. The V gene lost 2 bases and the J gene lost 8 bases, with 9 bases spanning the gap. The CDR3 DNA reads TGCAGTGCTAGAAGGGCAGGGGAAGCTTTCTTT. Protein product: CSARRAGEAFF.

The J gene is TRBJ1-4, the V gene TRBV5-4, with a tentative D call TRBD1 (5 bases). This CDR3 region has 18 residues. Germline CDR1 SGHNT, CDR2 YYREEE (reference sequence). V was shortened by 3 bases and J by 0 bases, with 18 bases between the two germline ends. The CDR3 region has the DNA TGTGCCAGCAGCTCGTTCGGGGGGAAGGGCCCAACTAATGAAAAACTGTTTTTT. This translates into CASSSFGGKGPTNEKLFF.

For this clone: Sequence at one end of the junction differs from germline and may be a read error. This chain uses TRBV7-7 with TRBJ2-3; D might be TRBD2 (6 bases). The germline CDR1 and CDR2 sequences are SSHAT and FNYEAQ (reference sequence). The CDR3 is 15 residues long. The CDR3 nucleotides are TGTGCTAGCAGCTTAGATACCGGGAGTCAAGATACGCAGTATTTT. It translates to CASSLDTGSQDTQYF.

The chain links TRBV19 to TRBJ2-5, with TRBD2 matching 15 bases. CDR1 is LNHDA and CDR2 is SQIVND in the germline V gene (reference sequence). This CDR3 spans 18 amino acids. Germline trimming cut 3 bases from V and 4 bases from J; bases unmatched to any gene: 9. The CDR3 protein is CASSIRTSGRASVETQYF. The CDR3 nucleotides are TGTGCCAGTAGTATCCGGACTAGCGGGAGGGCATCGGTAGAGACCCAGTACTTC.